This T cell receptor beta chain was sequenced for a study of T cell repertoires in cytomegalovirus infection (dated by TCRdb to about 2019). Regarding the study in general: Donor HLA type was relevant to the analysis, as public TCR beta signatures indicated carriage of CMV infection together with the matching HLA type.

Here is what the overall study found, with its caveats: The ex vivo response was dominated by HLA-C-restricted CMV-specific TCR beta clonotypes, and the single most frequent clonotype in two of eight donors was supplied by these HLA-C-restricted clonotypes. In both this cohort and an independent roughly 360-donor cohort, the cumulative frequency of public TCR beta family members distinguished carriers of CMV infection plus the relevant HLA type.

For this clonotype: There is no known antigen for this receptor. No base-level quality is on record; no much larger clone is a single base apart.

TCRdb shows the sequencer as Illumina HiSeq 1500. TCRdb cleaned the public reads at Q25 with fastp, built clones with MiXCR and kept in-frame beta chains. Rows merge per CDR3 protein into single entries with the most common DNA and genes. This sample lists 170,000 or so distinct CDR3 sequences; approximately 15% were detected once. The ten biggest clones cover over 25% of the sample. At the junction V is shortened by 6 bases and J by 1 base, with 9 bases in between. Spanning cysteine to phenylalanine, the CDR3 consists of 13 amino acids. The entry retains the CDR3 DNA only, 39 bases that are in frame from base 1. The germline V gene gives CDR1 as SNHLY and CDR2 as FYNNEI.

Recombination joined TRBV2 with TRBJ1-1; the D region possibly corresponds to TRBD1 (6 bases align). The origin of this receptor is a human donor in good health (CMV status not recorded). Some clones in this sample may be carry-over from other donors' samples. Input material: PBMCs. CDR3 protein: CASRDSPNTEAFF. Read as DNA, the sequence is TGTGCCAGCAGGGACAGCCCGAACACTGAAGCTTTCTTT.